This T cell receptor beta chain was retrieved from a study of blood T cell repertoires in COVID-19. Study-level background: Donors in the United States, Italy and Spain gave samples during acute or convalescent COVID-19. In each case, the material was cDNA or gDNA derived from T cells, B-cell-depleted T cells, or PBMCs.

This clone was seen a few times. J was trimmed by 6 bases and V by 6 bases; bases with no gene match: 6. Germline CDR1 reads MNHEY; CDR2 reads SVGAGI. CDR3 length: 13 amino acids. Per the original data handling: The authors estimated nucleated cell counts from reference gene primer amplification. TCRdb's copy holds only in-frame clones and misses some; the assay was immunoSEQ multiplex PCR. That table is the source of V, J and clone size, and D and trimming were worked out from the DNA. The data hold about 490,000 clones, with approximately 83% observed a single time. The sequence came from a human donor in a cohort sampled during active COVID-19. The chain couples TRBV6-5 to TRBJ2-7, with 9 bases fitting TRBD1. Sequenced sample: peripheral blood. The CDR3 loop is CASRDPQGAEQYF. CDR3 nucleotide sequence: TGTGCCAGCAGAGACCCACAGGGGGCCGAGCAGTACTTC.